The 22 T cell receptor beta chains presented below share a single source sample, sequenced in a study of blood T cell repertoires in COVID-19. Libraries were prepared by immunoSEQ multiplex PCR; TCRdb keeps only in-frame clonotypes and omits some of them. The table lists 50,000 to 70,000 clones, 75% to 85% of them singletons, with 5.6% in the top ten. Sequences were obtained from peripheral blood. The receptors here all came from a woman aged 55-70 years with acute or convalescent COVID-19.

This sequence joins TRBV5-8 and TRBJ1-3; 8 nucleotides agree with TRBD1. The ends lost 3 bases at V and 4 bases at J; junction bases unmatched: 6. Per the germline V gene, CDR1 is SGHTS and CDR2 is YDEGEE. The CDR3 contains 15 residues. The CDR3, as DNA: TGTGCCAGCAGCTCGGACAGGGTTCCCGGAAACACCATATATTTT. This sequence encodes CASSSDRVPGNTIYF.

The V and J genes are TRBV10-1 and TRBJ2-7; a weak D match, TRBD1 (6 bases). Germline V gene sequence: CDR1 WNHNN, CDR2 SYGVQD (reference sequence). The V end was cut by 4 bases, the J end by 6 bases, with 13 bases between. The CDR3 has 13 amino acids. CDR3 protein: CASSATQGSEQYF. The CDR3 bases are TGCGCCAGCAGTGCCACTCAGGGGAGCGAGCAGTACTTC.

The genes are TRBV6-4 and TRBJ2-2, with D unresolved. The CDR3 is 14 residues long. V lost 7 bases, J lost 0 bases, and 9 bases lay in between. Germline loops: CDR1 MRHNA, CDR2 SNTAGT. The CDR3 loop is CASMVEPNTGELFF. DNA for the CDR3: TGTGCCAGCATGGTCGAGCCGAACACCGGGGAGCTGTTTTTT.

This chain joins TRBV5-1 and TRBJ2-7; D perhaps matches TRBD1 (5 bases). The germline V gene has CDR1 SGHRS and CDR2 YFSETQ. The V and J ends lost 4 bases and 5 bases respectively, with 16 bases between them. The CDR3 has 14 residues. The CDR3 spells CASSLLWGGDEQYF. For the CDR3, the DNA is TGCGCCAGCAGCCTACTTTGGGGCGGCGACGAGCAGTACTTC.

This clone has just a few counts. The V gene is TRBV5-1, the J gene TRBJ1-6; TRBD1 might be the D (6 bases). Trimming removed 3 bases from V and 9 bases from J, with 13 bases in between. There are 14 residues in the CDR3. Germline CDR1 reads SGHRS; CDR2 reads YFSETQ. DNA for the CDR3: TGCGCCAGCAGCTCCGGACAGCCCTTTTCACCCCTCCACTTT. It translates to CASSSGQPFSPLHF.

The chain is built from TRBV11-2 and TRBJ2-7; TRBD1 might be the D (6 bases). This CDR3 contains 13 residues. V was trimmed by 0 bases and J by 6 bases, leaving 9 bases between them. CDR1 is SGHAT, CDR2 FQNNGV, per germline. The CDR3 here is CASSLDLGGEQYF. The CDR3 DNA sequence: TGTGCCAGCAGCTTAGATCTAGGGGGCGAGCAGTACTTC.

CDR3 residues: CASSLSGPSSYEQYF. The CDR3 DNA sequence: TGTGCCAGCAGCTTAAGCGGTCCAAGCTCCTACGAGCAGTACTTC. The V and J genes are TRBV5-6 and TRBJ2-7; weak D call: TRBD2 (5 bases). The CDR3 sequence is 15 residues long. The V end lost 2 bases, the J end lost 0 bases, and 12 bases lay between the germline ends. From germline, CDR1 is SGHDT and CDR2 YYEEEE.

This clone has a single count. The CDR3 nucleotides are TGTGCCAGTAGTGCAACGGGCCGGGGGAATTCACCCCTCCACTTT. Translating it yields CASSATGRGNSPLHF. This sequence joins TRBV19 and TRBJ1-6, with D possibly TRBD1 on 5 matching bases. V was pared by 5 bases and J by 7 bases, with 15 bases between. The length of the CDR3 is 15 residues. The germline CDR1 and CDR2 sequences are LNHDA and SQIVND (reference sequence).

The chain couples TRBV30 to TRBJ1-2; D call uncertain. CDR3 size: 11 residues. CDR1 GTSNPN and CDR2 SVGIG come from the germline V gene (reference sequence). Between the trimmed V and J ends, which lost 0 bases and 5 bases, there was a span of 4 bases. The CDR3 nucleotides read TGTGCCTGGAGTGTACTTTATGGCTACACCTTC. Translated, it gives CAWSVLYGYTF. Variable domain in full (rest from reference TRBV30 and TRBJ1-2): SQTIHQWPATLVQPVGSPLSLECTVEGTSNPNLYWYRQAAGRGLQLLFYSVGIGQISSEVPQNLSASRPQDRQFILSSKKLLLSDSGFYLCAWSVLYGYTFGSGTRLTVV.

This clone was observed a single time. The chain has TRBV5-1 and TRBJ1-2; D is undetermined. The CDR3 runs 13 residues. V dropped 2 bases and J dropped 4 bases, with 9 bases sitting between them. The germline V gene has CDR1 SGHRS and CDR2 YFSETQ. CDR3 coding DNA: TGCGCCAGCAGCTTTGCGGGTGGCTATGGCTACACCTTC. Amino acids: CASSFAGGYGYTF. Full variable domain (remainder filled in from reference TRBV5-1 and TRBJ1-2): KAGVTQTPRYLIKTRGQQVTLSCSPISGHRSVSWYQQTPGQGLQFLFEYFSETQRNKGNFPGRFSGRQFSNSRSEMNVSTLELGDSALYLCASSFAGGYGYTFGSGTRLTVV.

The chain links TRBV14 to TRBJ2-2; 7 nucleotides align to TRBD1. CDR3 length: 14 residues. V shed 5 bases, J shed 8 bases, and the junction held 8 bases outside the gene matches. CDR1 is SGHDN, CDR2 FVKESK, per germline. Written as DNA, the CDR3 is TGTGCCAGCAGCTCAGACAGGGCGAGGGGGGAGCTGTTTTTT. Its protein is CASSSDRARGELFF.

In nucleotides, the CDR3 is TGTGCCAGCGGATTTCAGGGGACCCTTAGTGGCTACACCTTC. Protein product: CASGFQGTLSGYTF. The chain employs TRBV6-5 and TRBJ1-2, with D possibly being TRBD1 (6 bases). CDR3 size: 14 residues. The V and J ends lost 8 bases and 7 bases respectively, with 20 bases between them. In germline, CDR1 is MNHEY, CDR2 SVGAGI.

The chain joins TRBV5-1 to TRBJ1-2; D not resolved. The CDR3 totals 14 residues. The germline CDR1 and CDR2 sequences are SGHRS and YFSETQ. The V end lost 1 base, the J end lost 2 bases, and 9 bases lay between the germline ends. In DNA, the CDR3 is TGCGCCAGCAGCTTGAGTGCCGGGAACTATGGCTACACCTTC. Its translation is CASSLSAGNYGYTF.

The chain employs TRBV10-3 and TRBJ1-6, with 12 nucleotides matching TRBD1. The CDR3 sequence is 18 residues long. V trimming: 0 bases; J trimming: 7 bases; junction bases outside the gene matches: 7. CDR1 is ENHRY, CDR2 SYGVKD, per germline. The CDR3 loop reads CAISESGDRGLLNSPLHF. The CDR3 nucleotides are TGTGCCATCAGTGAGTCGGGGGACAGGGGGCTTTTAAATTCACCCCTCCACTTT.

This clone was recorded a few times. The CDR3 reads CASSPSTGRNSPLHF. DNA for the CDR3: TGTGCCAGCAGCCCATCGACAGGGAGGAATTCACCCCTCCACTTT. This chain joins TRBV7-9 and TRBJ1-6; 7 bases map to TRBD1. This CDR3 comprises 15 residues. V lost 5 bases, J lost 7 bases, and 8 bases stayed unmatched. Per the germline V gene, CDR1 is SEHNR and CDR2 is FQNEAQ (reference sequence).

The J gene is TRBJ2-7, the V gene TRBV6-6; 9 bases fit TRBD2. Germline V lookup: CDR1 MNHNY, CDR2 SVGAGI (reference sequence). The CDR3 has 16 residues. The V segment lost 0 bases and the J segment 3 bases; nucleotides outside the gene matches: 6. In DNA, the CDR3 is TGTGCCAGCAGTTACTCAAACCTAGCGGGGAACTACGAGCAGTACTTC. Its translation is CASSYSNLAGNYEQYF.

The chain links TRBV7-8 to TRBJ2-7; 7 nucleotides agree with TRBD2. Germline V gene data show CDR1 as SGHVS and CDR2 as FQNEAQ. J gave up 6 bases and V 2 bases, and 4 bases lay outside the gene matches. The CDR3 has 13 amino acids. Written as DNA, the CDR3 is TGTGCCAGCAGCTTATTGGGAGGGGCCGAGCAGTACTTC. This codes for CASSLLGGAEQYF. Based on the CDR3 plus reference TRBV7-8 and TRBJ2-7, the full variable domain is GAGVSQSPRYKVAKRGQDVALRCDPISGHVSLFWYQQALGQGPEFLTYFQNEAQLDKSGLPSDRFFAERPEGSVSTLKIQRTQQEDSAVYLCASSLLGGAEQYFGPGTRLTVT.

This clone was observed a single time. V is TRBV19 and J is TRBJ1-5, with a tentative D call TRBD1 (6 bases). The V gene lost 1 base and the J gene lost 1 base, with 14 bases spanning the gap. CDR3 length: 17 amino acids. The germline V gene encodes CDR1 LNHDA and CDR2 SQIVND (reference sequence). CDR3 DNA: TGTGCCAGTAGTATAGGCTTCCGGGACACCAGCAATCAGCCCCAGCATTTT. Translation: CASSIGFRDTSNQPQHF.

This chain uses TRBV4-2 with TRBJ2-1; 10 bases map to TRBD1. J was trimmed by 7 bases and V by 3 bases; bases with no gene match: 6. Germline CDR1 and CDR2: LGHNA and YNFKEQ. The CDR3 consists of 15 residues. CDR3 sequence reads: CASSHGDRGGNEQFF. The DNA of the CDR3 is TGTGCCAGCAGCCATGGGGACAGGGGTGGAAATGAGCAGTTCTTC.

The CDR3 spells CASSLEGGLAKNIQYF. CDR3 DNA: TGTGCCAGCAGCTTAGAGGGTGGGCTAGCCAAAAACATTCAGTACTTC. The chain combines TRBV11-2 with TRBJ2-4; the D is unclear. V lost 0 bases and J 0 bases, leaving 9 bases between the germline ends. The CDR3 is 16 residues long. CDR1 SGHAT and CDR2 FQNNGV come from the germline V gene.

The V call is TRBV9, the J call TRBJ2-3; tentatively, D is TRBD1 (6 bases). Trimming removed 4 bases at V and 4 bases at J, with 16 bases between. The CDR3 runs to 15 residues. CDR1 and CDR2 from the germline V gene are SGDLS and YYNGEE. Here the CDR3 DNA reads TGTGCCAGCAGCTTACAGGGCATGGGGGCAGATACGCAGTATTTT. This encodes CASSLQGMGADTQYF.

The chain has TRBV7-2 and TRBJ2-3; TRBD1 matches at 7 bases. This CDR3 is 18 amino acids long. Germline CDR1 reads SGHTA; CDR2 reads FQGNSA. Losses at the gene ends were 4 bases for V and 2 bases for J; bases not matched to a gene: 15. The CDR3 reads CASSSDRATPRHTDTQYF. CDR3 DNA sequence: TGTGCCAGCAGCTCCGACAGGGCCACACCTCGTCACACAGATACGCAGTATTTT.